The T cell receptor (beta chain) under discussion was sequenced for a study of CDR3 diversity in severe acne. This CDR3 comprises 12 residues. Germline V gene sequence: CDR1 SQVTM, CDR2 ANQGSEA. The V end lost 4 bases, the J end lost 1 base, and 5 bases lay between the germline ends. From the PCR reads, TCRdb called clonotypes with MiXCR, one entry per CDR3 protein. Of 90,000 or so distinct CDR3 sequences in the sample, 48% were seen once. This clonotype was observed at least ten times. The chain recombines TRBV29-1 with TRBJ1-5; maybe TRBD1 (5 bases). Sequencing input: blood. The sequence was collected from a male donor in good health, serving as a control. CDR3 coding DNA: TGCAGCGTTGGGGACAGCAATCAGCCCCAGCATTTT. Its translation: CSVGDSNQPQHF.